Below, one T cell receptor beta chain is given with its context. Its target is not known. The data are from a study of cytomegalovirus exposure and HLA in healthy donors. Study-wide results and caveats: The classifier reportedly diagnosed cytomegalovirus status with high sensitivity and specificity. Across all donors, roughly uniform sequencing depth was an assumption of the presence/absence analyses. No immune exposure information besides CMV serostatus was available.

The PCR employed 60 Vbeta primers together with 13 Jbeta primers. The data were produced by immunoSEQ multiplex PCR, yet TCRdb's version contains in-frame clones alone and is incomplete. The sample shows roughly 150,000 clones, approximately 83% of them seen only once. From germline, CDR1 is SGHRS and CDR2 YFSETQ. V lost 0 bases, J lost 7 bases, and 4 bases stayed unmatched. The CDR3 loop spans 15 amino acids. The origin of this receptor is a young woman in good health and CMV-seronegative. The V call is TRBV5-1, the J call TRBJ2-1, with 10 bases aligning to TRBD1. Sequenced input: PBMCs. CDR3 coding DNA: TGCGCCAGCAGCTTGGGTGACAGGGGGCATAATGAGCAGTTCTTC. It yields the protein CASSLGDRGHNEQFF.